This TCR beta chain stems from a study of blood T cell repertoires in COVID-19. Background on the study: From T cells, B-cell-depleted T cells, or PBMCs came the material, which was cDNA or gDNA.

Measured with immunoSEQ multiplex PCR; TCRdb has only the in-frame clones, and not every one. The sample holds around 95,000 clones, 90% seen once. Sequencing was performed on peripheral blood. The source of this sequence is a man aged 45-65 years with acute or convalescent COVID-19.

The CDR3 nucleotides are TGTGCCAGCAGCAAGGGGGGACAGGGCTACTCTGGGGCCAACGTCCTGACTTTC. It codes for CASSKGGQGYSGANVLTF. The V and J genes are TRBV21-1 and TRBJ2-6; whether TRBD1, the table's D call, matches the DNA was not checked. TRBV21-1 is a documented pseudogene. The CDR3 is 18 amino acids.